The 32 T cell receptor beta chains below all came from one sample that was sequenced in a study of T-cell reconstitution after alpha-beta-depleted transplantation in children. The library targeted TCRbeta and was prepared with unique molecular identifiers. Each CDR3 protein gets one entry after TCRdb re-called the PCR reads with MiXCR. The repertoire consists of about a million distinct CDR3 sequences, with less than 30% occurring once and the leading ten covering roughly 31%. Specimen: PBMCs, mostly from graft donor cells, collected 360 days after TCRalphabeta/CD19-depleted stem cell transplant. The receptors were gathered from a boy under two years old who had a stem cell transplant for SCID, so the T cells may come from the graft donor.

The chain links TRBV28 to TRBJ1-2; unclear D gene. The ends were cut back, 8 bases at V and 4 bases at J, with 17 bases in the middle. Germline-derived CDR1 and CDR2 are MDHEN and SYDVKM. CDR3 length equals 14 residues. Here the CDR3 DNA reads TGTGCCAGCGGTCCCAAGTGGGCCGGCTATGGCTACACCTTC. The encoded protein is CASGPKWAGYGYTF.

The table lists this clonotype with many counts. The chain uses TRBV9 and TRBJ2-7, with D perhaps matching TRBD1 (7 bases). CDR3 length equals 15 residues. CDR1 SGDLS and CDR2 YYNGEE come from the germline V gene. Deletions cut 0 bases from V and 1 base from J, with 11 bases between. The CDR3 loop reads CASSVGTGGSYEQYF. The CDR3 bases are TGTGCCAGCAGCGTAGGGACAGGAGGGTCCTACGAGCAGTACTTC.

V gene TRBV5-6 combines with J gene TRBJ1-1; D not certain. V was shortened by 1 base and J by 1 base, with 8 bases between the two germline ends. The CDR3 has 14 amino acids. Looked up from germline, CDR1 is SGHDT and CDR2 is YYEEEE. CDR3 sequence reads: CASSLYLPNTEAFF. The CDR3 DNA sequence: TGTGCCAGCAGCTTGTACCTACCGAACACTGAAGCTTTCTTT.

This clonotype was counted only a few times. This sequence joins TRBV20-1 and TRBJ2-1, with 9 bases aligning to TRBD2. CDR1 and CDR2 (germline): DFQATT, SNEGSKA (reference sequence). The CDR3 runs 15 residues. The trim removed 5 bases at V and 2 bases at J, leaving 7 bases unmatched. The CDR3 DNA reads TGCAGTGCTGTAACTCTAGCGGGGCCCTACAATGAGCAGTTCTTC. It translates to CSAVTLAGPYNEQFF.

The gene calls are TRBV12-3 or TRBV12-4 and TRBJ1-5; tentative D call: TRBD1 (5 bases). The CDR3 totals 12 residues. The V and J ends lost 5 bases and 6 bases respectively, with 8 bases between them. CDR3 in amino acids: CASSGGIQPQHF. As DNA, the CDR3 is TGTGCCAGCAGTGGGGGGATTCAGCCCCAGCATTTT.

This clonotype was found once. The CDR3: CASSLHRGTGANVLTF. In nucleotides, the CDR3 is TGCGCCAGCAGCCTACACAGGGGTACCGGGGCCAACGTCCTGACTTTC. J is TRBJ2-6 and V is TRBV4-3; 7 nucleotides agree with TRBD1. V gave up 4 bases and J gave up 4 bases; unmatched junction bases: 7. The germline CDR1 and CDR2 sequences are LGHNA and YSLEER. The CDR3 covers 16 residues.

This clonotype was observed a few times. The chain links TRBV5-1 to TRBJ2-5, with D hard to call. Germline V lookup: CDR1 SGHRS, CDR2 YFSETQ. The CDR3 totals 14 residues. V dropped 2 bases and J dropped 1 base, with 9 bases sitting between them. CDR3 sequence reads: CASSFASSQETQYF. The CDR3 DNA follows: TGCGCCAGCAGCTTCGCGAGTTCCCAAGAGACCCAGTACTTC.

Of note for this clonotype: Its ends do not fully match the called genes, so a read error is possible. The rearrangement links TRBV4-1 to TRBJ2-3, with a weak D call TRBD1 (5 bases). CDR3 length: 18 amino acids. The germline CDR1 and CDR2 sequences are MGHRA and YSYEKL. CDR3 sequence reads: CAGSQRGSRSYGEDTQYF. DNA of the CDR3: TGCGCCGGCAGCCAAAGGGGTTCACGGTCTTACGGAGAGGATACGCAGTATTTT.

This chain connects TRBV27 to TRBJ2-7; the D gene is possibly TRBD2 (6 bases). Trimming removed 3 bases at V and 3 bases at J, with 12 bases between. Germline V gene lookup returns CDR1 MNHEY and CDR2 SMNVEV (reference sequence). The CDR3 is made up of 14 amino acids. The CDR3 loop reads CASSFSGTFYEQYF. As DNA, the CDR3 is TGTGCCAGCAGTTTCTCTGGGACTTTCTACGAGCAGTACTTC.

This clonotype was seen a handful of times. The chain recombines TRBV15 with TRBJ1-5; D not resolved. V dropped 1 base and J dropped 2 bases, with 6 bases sitting between them. The CDR3 spans 14 residues. Germline V lookup: CDR1 LNHNV, CDR2 YYDKDF (reference sequence). CDR3 coding DNA: TGTGCCACCAGCAGAGCGAGGGGCAATCAGCCCCAGCATTTT. It codes for CATSRARGNQPQHF.

The V gene is TRBV29-1, the J gene TRBJ2-5; tentative D call: TRBD1 (5 bases). CDR1 is SQVTM and CDR2 is ANQGSEA in the germline V gene. V was trimmed by 4 bases and J by 5 bases, leaving 17 bases between them. This CDR3 spans 14 amino acids. CDR3 amino acids: CSVAGRVAVETQYF. In nucleotides, the CDR3 is TGCAGCGTTGCCGGCAGGGTAGCAGTGGAGACCCAGTACTTC.

The rearrangement joins TRBV25-1 to TRBJ2-1; TRBD2 aligns across 10 bases. J lost 10 bases, V lost 4 bases, and 10 bases had no gene match. CDR3 length: 15 amino acids. Germline CDR1 is MGHDK and CDR2 is SYGVNS. DNA of the CDR3: TGTGCCAGCAGTGGCGTAGCGGGGGGCCTAACGGAGCAGTTCTTC. Amino acid sequence: CASSGVAGGLTEQFF.

The V gene is TRBV5-1, the J gene TRBJ2-1, with 10 bases matching TRBD1. The germline V gene has CDR1 SGHRS and CDR2 YFSETQ. There are 16 residues in the CDR3. V trimming: 0 bases; J trimming: 5 bases; junction bases outside the gene matches: 5. The CDR3 DNA reads as TGCGCCAGCAGCTTGGCACCAGGGACAGGGGACAATGAGCAGTTCTTC. This encodes CASSLAPGTGDNEQFF.

There are a few counts of this clonotype. The CDR3 DNA sequence: TGTGCCAGCAGTGTGGTAACCGGGGAGCTGTTTTTT. It specifies CASSVVTGELFF. The rearrangement joins TRBV3-1 to TRBJ2-2; D unresolved. The germline CDR1 and CDR2 sequences are LGHDT and YNNKEL (reference sequence). The CDR3 totals 12 residues. Trimming removed 6 bases at V and 5 bases at J, with 7 bases between.

This clonotype was seen more than once but under ten times. The chain is built from TRBV20-1 and TRBJ1-1; tentatively, D is TRBD1 (5 bases). V lost 8 bases and J lost 4, with 17 bases in between. The CDR3 runs to 13 residues. The germline gives CDR1 DFQATT, CDR2 SNEGSKA (reference sequence). The CDR3 DNA reads as TGCAGTCAACTCGGAGGGGTTGGCACTGAAGCTTTCTTT. Translating gives CSQLGGVGTEAFF.

This clonotype was counted a few times. The V call is TRBV12-3 or TRBV12-4, the J call TRBJ1-2; D gene ambiguous. The CDR3 has 13 residues. The ends were cut back, 1 base at V and 3 bases at J, with 6 bases in the middle. In DNA, the CDR3 is TGTGCCAGCAGTTTAGATGGGTACTATGGCTACACCTTC. Its translation is CASSLDGYYGYTF.

The chain recombines TRBV18 with TRBJ1-2; D remains ambiguous. CDR3 length: 16 amino acids. Trimming removed 3 bases at V and 6 bases at J, with 20 bases between. Germline V CDR1 and CDR2: KGHSH, LQKENI. The CDR3 nucleotides are TGTGCCAGCTCACCTAATAAGTCCTACGGATCAAATGGCTACACCTTC. It translates to CASSPNKSYGSNGYTF.

The V gene is TRBV15, the J gene TRBJ2-4; D remains unclear. The ends were cut back, 0 bases at V and 2 bases at J, with 2 bases in the middle. This CDR3 spans 13 amino acids. The germline gives CDR1 LNHNV, CDR2 YYDKDF (reference sequence). The CDR3 DNA reads as TGTGCCACCAGCAGAGATCCCAAAAACATTCAGTACTTC. Amino acids: CATSRDPKNIQYF.

This clonotype was seen a few times. The chain is built from TRBV29-1 and TRBJ1-1; TRBD1 matches at 7 bases. The length of the CDR3 is 14 residues. The junction had 7 bases not matched to a gene; V was cut back by 6 bases and J by 0 bases. Looked up from germline, CDR1 is SQVTM and CDR2 is ANQGSEA. The CDR3 nucleotides are TGCAGCGTCGTGGGGGGACAGCTGAACACTGAAGCTTTCTTT. Translated: CSVVGGQLNTEAFF. The whole variable domain, filled in from reference TRBV29-1 and TRBJ1-1, reads SAVISQKPSRDICQRGTSLTIQCQVDSQVTMMFWYRQQPGQSLTLIATANQGSEATYESGFVIDKFPISRPNLTFSTLTVSNMSPEDSSIYLCSVVGGQLNTEAFFGQGTRLTVV.

The chain recombines TRBV12-3 or TRBV12-4 with TRBJ1-3; D ambiguous. This CDR3 comprises 16 residues. Trimming removed 3 bases at V and 4 bases at J, with 16 bases between. In DNA, the CDR3 is TGTGCCAGCAGTTTGAAGCCTTCGGATGACGGAAACACCATATATTTT. The encoded protein is CASSLKPSDDGNTIYF.

The chain carries TRBV20-1 and TRBJ2-5; D not resolved. Trimming left V 2 bases short and J 5 bases short, with 6 bases between. CDR1 and CDR2 (germline): DFQATT, SNEGSKA (reference sequence). The CDR3 is 11 residues long. CDR3: CSARLVETQYF. CDR3 nucleotides: TGCAGTGCTAGACTAGTGGAGACCCAGTACTTC.

This chain connects TRBV24-1 to TRBJ2-5; D ambiguous. V shed 0 bases and J shed 3 bases, with 10 bases lying between them. Germline V gives CDR1 KGHDR, CDR2 SFDVKD. This CDR3 has 15 amino acids. For the CDR3, the DNA is TGTGCCACCAGTGATTTGAAGAGCGCGGAAGAGACCCAGTACTTC. This encodes CATSDLKSAEETQYF.

The CDR3 DNA sequence: TGTGCCAGCAGTTTAATCGGGACAGGGGTCAATGAGCAGTTCTTC. The encoded protein is CASSLIGTGVNEQFF. V is TRBV12-3 or TRBV12-4 and J is TRBJ2-1; 10 bases agree with TRBD1. The CDR3 loop spans 15 amino acids. V dropped 2 bases and J dropped 6; count of bases not matched to a gene: 4.

This clonotype occurred a few times. The rearrangement links TRBV12-3 or TRBV12-4 to TRBJ2-3; the match to TRBD2 covers 8 bases. The CDR3 extends over 13 amino acids. V trimming: 3 bases; J trimming: 6 bases; junction bases outside the gene matches: 2. This CDR3 reads CASSFQRGDTQYF. The CDR3 nucleotides read TGTGCCAGCAGTTTCCAGCGGGGGGATACGCAGTATTTT.

This clonotype was seen only a few times. The chain uses TRBV20-1 and TRBJ2-1; TRBD2 is a possible D gene (7 bases). Between the trimmed V and J ends, which lost 5 bases and 2 bases, there was a span of 10 bases. CDR3 length: 13 residues. Germline V lookup: CDR1 DFQATT, CDR2 SNEGSKA (reference sequence). The chain's CDR3 is CSAPGGPYNEQFF. In nucleotides, the CDR3 is TGCAGTGCTCCCGGGGGGCCCTACAATGAGCAGTTCTTC.

The rearrangement joins TRBV5-1 to TRBJ2-7; 9 nucleotides align to TRBD1. CDR1 SGHRS and CDR2 YFSETQ come from the germline V gene. The CDR3 length is 16 residues. Trimming cost V 0 bases and J 4 bases; bases outside gene matches: 8. The CDR3 loop is CASSLAWGTGTYEQYF. CDR3 nucleotides: TGCGCCAGCAGCTTGGCCTGGGGGACAGGGACATACGAGCAGTACTTC.

This clonotype turned up a few times. The chain is built from TRBV9 and TRBJ2-3; 10 bases line up with TRBD2. V dropped 0 bases and J dropped 2; count of bases not matched to a gene: 6. This CDR3 has 17 residues. Germline values: CDR1 SGDLS, CDR2 YYNGEE. CDR3 DNA: TGTGCCAGCAGCGTAGCGCTAGCGGGGGATCCCACAGATACGCAGTATTTT. Its protein is CASSVALAGDPTDTQYF.

This clonotype was observed a few times. The chain uses TRBV28 and TRBJ1-1; the match to TRBD1 covers 7 bases. Germline V gene lookup returns CDR1 MDHEN and CDR2 SYDVKM. Unmatched junction bases numbered 18, after V lost 9 bases and J lost 5 bases. The CDR3 is 16 amino acids. The CDR3 region has the DNA TGTGCCAGTTGCCCTCATAATCCGACAGGGCGAACTGAAGCTTTCTTT. It is translated as CASCPHNPTGRTEAFF.

The gene calls are TRBV14 and TRBJ2-1; TRBD1 agrees at 7 bases. After removal of 5 bases from V and 9 bases from J, the junction contained 13 bases not matched to a gene. This CDR3 has 15 amino acids. The germline CDR1 and CDR2 sequences are SGHDN and FVKESK. CDR3 protein: CASSDLLTGYGEQFF. CDR3 DNA: TGTGCCAGCAGCGACCTTCTGACAGGGTACGGTGAGCAGTTCTTC. The full variable domain, rest sourced from reference TRBV14 and TRBJ2-1, is EAGVTQFPSHSVIEKGQTVTLRCDPISGHDNLYWYRRVMGKEIKFLLHFVKESKQDESGMPNNRFLAERTGGTYSTLKVQPAELEDSGVYFCASSDLLTGYGEQFFGPGTRLTVL.

The chain employs TRBV4-1 and TRBJ1-4; the match to TRBD1 covers 7 bases. V lost 7 bases, J lost 5 bases, and 10 bases stayed unmatched. The germline V gene has CDR1 MGHRA and CDR2 YSYEKL. This CDR3 region has 15 residues. Here the CDR3 reads CASTKPDRENEKLFF. CDR3 in DNA: TGCGCCAGCACCAAGCCCGACAGGGAAAATGAAAAACTGTTTTTT.

This clonotype was counted only a few times. The genes are TRBV11-2 and TRBJ1-1, with D hard to call. Germline assignment: CDR1 SGHAT and CDR2 FQNNGV. V was trimmed by 5 bases and J by 3 bases, leaving 22 bases between them. The CDR3 loop spans 17 amino acids. In DNA form, the CDR3 reads TGTGCCAGCAGCCGTGGTCGTCTGACAAGCGGGGACACTGAAGCTTTCTTT. Encoded protein: CASSRGRLTSGDTEAFF.

This clonotype was recorded at least ten times. The J gene is TRBJ1-1, the V gene TRBV7-8; no reliable D call. The germline V gene has CDR1 SGHVS and CDR2 FQNEAQ. V was shortened by 5 bases and J by 7 bases, with 20 bases between the two germline ends. The CDR3 has 15 amino acids. Written as DNA, the CDR3 is TGTGCCAGCAGCCAAAACAGCGCCTTCTGGGTTGAAGCTTTCTTT. This codes for CASSQNSAFWVEAFF.